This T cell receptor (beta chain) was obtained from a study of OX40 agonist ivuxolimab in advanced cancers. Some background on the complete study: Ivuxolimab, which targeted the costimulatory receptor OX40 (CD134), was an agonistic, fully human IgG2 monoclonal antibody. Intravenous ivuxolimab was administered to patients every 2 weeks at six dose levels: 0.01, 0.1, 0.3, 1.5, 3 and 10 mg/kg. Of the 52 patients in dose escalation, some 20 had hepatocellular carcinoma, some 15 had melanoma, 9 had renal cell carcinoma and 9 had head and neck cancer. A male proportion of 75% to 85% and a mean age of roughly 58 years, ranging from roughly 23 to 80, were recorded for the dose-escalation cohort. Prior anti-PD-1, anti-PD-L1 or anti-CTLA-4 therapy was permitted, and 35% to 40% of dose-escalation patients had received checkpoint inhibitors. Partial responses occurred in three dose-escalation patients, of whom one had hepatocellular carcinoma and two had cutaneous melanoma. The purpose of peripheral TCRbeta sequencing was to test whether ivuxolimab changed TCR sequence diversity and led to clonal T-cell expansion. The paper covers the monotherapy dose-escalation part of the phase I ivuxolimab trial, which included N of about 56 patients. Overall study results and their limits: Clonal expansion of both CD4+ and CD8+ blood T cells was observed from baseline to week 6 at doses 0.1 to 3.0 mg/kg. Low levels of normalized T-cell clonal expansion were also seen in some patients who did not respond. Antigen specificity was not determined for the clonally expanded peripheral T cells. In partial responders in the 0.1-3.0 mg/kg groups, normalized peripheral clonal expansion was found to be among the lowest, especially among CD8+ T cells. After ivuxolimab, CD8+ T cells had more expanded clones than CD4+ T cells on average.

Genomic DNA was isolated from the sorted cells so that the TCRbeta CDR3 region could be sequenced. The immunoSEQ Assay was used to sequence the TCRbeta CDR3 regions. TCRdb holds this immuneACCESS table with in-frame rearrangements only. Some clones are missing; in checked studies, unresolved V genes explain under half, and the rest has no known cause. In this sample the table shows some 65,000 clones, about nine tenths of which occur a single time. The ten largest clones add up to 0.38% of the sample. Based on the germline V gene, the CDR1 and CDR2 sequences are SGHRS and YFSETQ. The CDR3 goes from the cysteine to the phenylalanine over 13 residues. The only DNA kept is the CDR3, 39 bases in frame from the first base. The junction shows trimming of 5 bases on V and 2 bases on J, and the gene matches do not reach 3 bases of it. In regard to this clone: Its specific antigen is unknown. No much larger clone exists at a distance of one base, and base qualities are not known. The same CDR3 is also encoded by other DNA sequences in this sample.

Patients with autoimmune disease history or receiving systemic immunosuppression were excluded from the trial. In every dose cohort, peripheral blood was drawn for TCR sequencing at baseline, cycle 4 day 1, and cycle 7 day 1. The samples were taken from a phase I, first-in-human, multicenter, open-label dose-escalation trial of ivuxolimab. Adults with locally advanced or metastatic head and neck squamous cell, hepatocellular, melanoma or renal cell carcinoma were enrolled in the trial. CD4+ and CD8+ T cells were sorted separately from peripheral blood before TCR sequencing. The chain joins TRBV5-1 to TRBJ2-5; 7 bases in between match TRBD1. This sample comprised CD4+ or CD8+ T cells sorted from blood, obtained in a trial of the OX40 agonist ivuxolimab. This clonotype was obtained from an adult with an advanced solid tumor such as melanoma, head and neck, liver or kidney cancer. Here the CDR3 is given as CASSFRGQETQYF. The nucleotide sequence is TGCGCCAGCAGTTTCAGGGGGCAAGAGACCCAGTACTTC.